The present TCR beta chain was sequenced within a study of molecular identifiers for immune sequencing clone quantification. Sorting defined naive CD8 T cells as CD8+CD4-CCR7+CD45RA+. TCRdb re-derived calls from the PCR reads in MiXCR, one entry per CDR3 protein. The sample includes around 480,000 distinct CDR3 sequences, about a fifth of them seen just once. Study findings and constraints: Over 99% of CMV-specific effector molecules, but under 1% of naive ones, were in clones above 20 copies.

Comment on this clonotype: Its specificity is not known.

The CDR3 contains 16 residues. V shed 0 bases, J shed 5 bases, and the junction held 8 bases outside the gene matches. The germline CDR1 and CDR2 sequences are SGHTA and FQGNSA. The sequenced sample consisted of naive CD8+ T cells from blood, with Jurkat cell RNA spiked in. The subset: FACS-sorted CD8+CD4-CCR7+CD45RA+ naive T cells. This clonotype was obtained from a human donor in good health. Some libraries in this study had Jurkat cell RNA spiked in. The chain recombines TRBV7-2 with TRBJ2-5, with 8 bases matching TRBD2. The CDR3 here is CASSLAFREGRETQYF. CDR3 nucleotide sequence: TGTGCCAGCAGCTTAGCATTCCGGGAGGGCCGGGAGACCCAGTACTTC.